This TCR beta chain was sequenced in a study of response to subunit inactivated influenza vaccine. TCRdb independently ran MiXCR on the RT-PCR reads; one entry per CDR3 protein. The repertoire holds 500,000 to 600,000 distinct CDR3 sequences, with 13% as singletons. Notes on this clonotype: What it binds is unknown.

The study, taken as a whole, reports: Authors suggested seasonal influenza vaccinations each recruit few new T cells.

The V gene lost 5 bases and the J gene lost 0 bases, with 13 bases spanning the gap. This CDR3 comprises 15 residues. Germline values: CDR1 MNHEY, CDR2 SVGEGT. The V call is TRBV6-2 or TRBV6-3, the J call TRBJ1-1, with D unresolved. The source was PBMCs from blood, collected 45 days after vaccination. The receptor comes from a man aged 45 to 65 who received an inactivated influenza vaccine. For the CDR3, the DNA is TGTGCCAGCAGTCAATCCAGGATAATGAACACTGAAGCTTTCTTT. It codes for CASSQSRIMNTEAFF.